The 3 T cell receptor beta chains presented below share a single source sample, sequenced in a study of blood T cell repertoires in COVID-19. Generated by immunoSEQ multiplex PCR, the TCRdb table keeps only in-frame clones and is missing some. The data contain about 230,000 clones, around four fifths of them singletons. The sequenced sample was peripheral blood. Receptors originate from a woman aged 70-85 years with active or convalescent COVID-19.

This clone has a single count. This chain uses TRBV7-3 with TRBJ1-2; 7 bases are a match to TRBD1. Looked up from germline, CDR1 is SGHTA and CDR2 is FQGTGA. Unmatched junction bases numbered 2, after V lost 0 bases and J lost 4 bases. The CDR3 loop spans 14 amino acids. The CDR3 loop reads CASSLTGQSYGYTF. The CDR3 coding sequence is TGTGCCAGCAGCTTAACGGGACAGAGCTATGGCTACACCTTC.

The chain couples TRBV3-1 (or the pseudogene TRBV3-2) to TRBJ2-1, with D possibly matching TRBD1 (5 bases). Deletions cut 2 bases from V and 12 bases from J, with 11 bases between. This CDR3 comprises 12 residues. The germline CDR1 and CDR2 sequences are LGHDT and YNNKEL (reference sequence). The CDR3 here is CASSQPGFGQFF. The CDR3 DNA reads TGTGCCAGCAGCCAACCAGGGTTCGGGCAGTTCTTC.

This chain joins TRBV10-3 and TRBJ2-2; TRBD2 matches 12 bases. CDR3 length equals 16 residues. The V gene end was trimmed by 6 bases and the J gene end by 5 bases; junction bases not matched to a gene: 7. Germline assignment: CDR1 ENHRY and CDR2 SYGVKD. CDR3: CAISPSGGEKTGELFF. The CDR3 coding sequence is TGTGCCATCAGCCCTAGCGGGGGGGAGAAAACCGGGGAGCTGTTTTTT.